This T cell receptor beta chain was found in a study of human T cells and chemical hapten exposure. Individual cDNA molecules (in the library) carried attached unique molecular identifiers. Original handling: Counts of TCRs in each sample centred on a median of approximately 100,000 and extended from roughly 23,000 to 700,000. MiXCR was run by TCRdb on the RACE reads, yielding one entry per CDR3 protein. TCRdb's processing, not the study's, gives the V and J calls here. The sample has approximately 74,000 distinct CDR3 sequences, approximately 29% seen once. As for time point: patch test 1, 2 weeks after DPC sensitization. The treatment was: therapeutic diphenylcyclopropenone sensitization with weekly scalp DPC. Drawing of blood took place ahead of applying each patch test. This clonotype was detected a few times. Its matching antigen is unknown. Per germline, CDR1 SEHNR and CDR2 FQNEAQ (reference sequence). The CDR3 is made up of 14 amino acids. The V gene end was trimmed by 6 bases and the J gene end by 7 bases; junction bases not matched to a gene: 10.

Findings and caveats of the study: Sensitizing with DPC caused no change in TCRs above 1 in 1000 frequency.

This clonotype was sampled from a man aged 35 to 55 with alopecia areata. Some clones in this sample may be carry-over from other donors' samples. The chain is built from TRBV7-9 and TRBJ2-7, with 9 bases matching TRBD1. Sample: whole blood, taken in connection with sensitization to the hapten diphenylcyclopropenone (DPC). The CDR3 loop is CASSAGDRALEQYF. In DNA form, the CDR3 reads TGTGCCAGCAGTGCGGGGGACAGGGCCCTGGAGCAGTACTTC.